The T cell receptor (beta chain) under discussion was sequenced for a study of blood T cell repertoires in COVID-19. In the study overall: The origin of the acute and convalescent COVID-19 samples was the United States, Italy and Spain. Sample material is recorded as cDNA or gDNA derived from T cells, B-cell-depleted T cells, or PBMCs.

In the original processing: Scientists estimated how many nucleated cells there were by amplifying reference gene primers. Sequencing was performed with immunoSEQ multiplex PCR; in TCRdb, only in-frame clones are kept and a portion is missing. That table supplies the V and J calls and clone size; D and trimming were determined from the DNA. The sample holds roughly 200,000 clones, 94% seen once. In Seattle, patients joined the study during active infection and were tracked longitudinally. This CDR3 comprises 18 residues. Germline lookup yields CDR1 SGDLS and CDR2 YYNGEE. Trimming removed 0 bases from V and 6 bases from J; junction bases left unmatched: 6.

The receptor was derived from a man aged 25 to 40 with COVID-19, enrolled during active disease. Sequencing input: peripheral blood. The rearrangement uses TRBV9 and TRBJ2-1, with 16 bases that match TRBD2. The CDR3, as DNA: TGTGCCAGCAGCGTAGAGATGGGACTAGCGGGGGGGCTCAATGAGCAGTTCTTC. Translating gives CASSVEMGLAGGLNEQFF. Variable domain in full (rest from reference TRBV9 and TRBJ2-1): DSGVTQTPKHLITATGQRVTLRCSPRSGDLSVYWYQQSLDQGLQFLIQYYNGEERAKGNILERFSAQQFPDLHSELNLSSLELGDSALYFCASSVEMGLAGGLNEQFFGPGTRLTVL.